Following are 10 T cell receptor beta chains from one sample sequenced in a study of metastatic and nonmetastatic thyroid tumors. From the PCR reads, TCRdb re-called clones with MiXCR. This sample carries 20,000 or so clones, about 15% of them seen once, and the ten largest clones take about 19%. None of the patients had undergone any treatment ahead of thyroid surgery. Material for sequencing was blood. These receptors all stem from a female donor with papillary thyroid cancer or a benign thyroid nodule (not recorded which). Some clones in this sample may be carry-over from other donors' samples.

The CDR3 sequence is CASSLGAGVAQETQYF. The CDR3 bases are TGTGCCAGCAGCTTGGGAGCGGGAGTTGCCCAAGAGACCCAGTACTTC. The chain recombines TRBV5-6 with TRBJ2-5; 8 bases agree with TRBD2. V gave up 0 bases and J gave up 1 base; unmatched junction bases: 5. The length of the CDR3 is 16 residues. CDR1 is SGHDT and CDR2 is YYEEEE in the germline V gene.

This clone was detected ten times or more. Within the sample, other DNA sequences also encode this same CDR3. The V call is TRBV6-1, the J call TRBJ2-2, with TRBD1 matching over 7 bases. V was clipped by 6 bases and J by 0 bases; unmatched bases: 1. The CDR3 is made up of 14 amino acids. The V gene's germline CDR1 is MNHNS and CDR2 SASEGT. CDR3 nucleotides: TGTGCCAGCAGGGGACAGTCGAACACCGGGGAGCTGTTTTTT. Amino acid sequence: CASRGQSNTGELFF.

Here the CDR3 DNA reads TGTGCCAGCAGCTTAACAGGGAGCAGGGATACGCAGTATTTT. This encodes CASSLTGSRDTQYF. V is TRBV7-3 and J is TRBJ2-3, with D possibly matching TRBD2 (5 bases). Trimming took 0 bases from V and 6 from J, leaving 10 bases between them. The CDR3 contains 14 residues. Looked up from germline, CDR1 is SGHTA and CDR2 is FQGTGA.

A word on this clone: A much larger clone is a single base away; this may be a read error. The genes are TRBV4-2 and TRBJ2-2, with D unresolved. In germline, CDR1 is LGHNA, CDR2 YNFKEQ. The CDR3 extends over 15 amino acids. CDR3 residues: CVSSQGDSDTGELFF. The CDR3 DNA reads TGTGTCAGCAGCCAAGGCGACTCAGACACCGGGGAGCTGTTTTTT.

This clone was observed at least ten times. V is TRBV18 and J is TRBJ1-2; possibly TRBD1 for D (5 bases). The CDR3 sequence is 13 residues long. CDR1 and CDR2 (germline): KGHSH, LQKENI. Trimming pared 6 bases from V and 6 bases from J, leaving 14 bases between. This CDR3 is CASSPERGNGYTF. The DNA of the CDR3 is TGTGCCAGCTCCCCGGAAAGGGGCAATGGCTACACCTTC.

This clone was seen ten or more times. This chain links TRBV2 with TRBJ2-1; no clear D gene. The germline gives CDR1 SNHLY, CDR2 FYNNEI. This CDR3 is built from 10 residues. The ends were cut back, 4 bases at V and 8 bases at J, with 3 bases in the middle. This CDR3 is CASSVDEQFF. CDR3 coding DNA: TGTGCCAGCAGTGTCGATGAGCAGTTCTTC.

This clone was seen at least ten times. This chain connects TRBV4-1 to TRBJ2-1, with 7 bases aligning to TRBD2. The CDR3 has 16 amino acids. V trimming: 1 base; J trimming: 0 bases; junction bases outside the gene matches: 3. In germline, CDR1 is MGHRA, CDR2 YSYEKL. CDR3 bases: TGCGCCAGCAGCCAAGTCGGGGGGAGCTCCTACAATGAGCAGTTCTTC. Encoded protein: CASSQVGGSSYNEQFF.

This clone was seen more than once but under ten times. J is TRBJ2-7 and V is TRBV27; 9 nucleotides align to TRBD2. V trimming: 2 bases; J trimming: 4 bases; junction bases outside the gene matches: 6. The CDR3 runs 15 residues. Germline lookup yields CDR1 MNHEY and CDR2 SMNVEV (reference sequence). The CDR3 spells CASSLDAGGYYEQYF. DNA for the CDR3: TGTGCCAGCAGTTTAGACGCGGGAGGGTATTACGAGCAGTACTTC.

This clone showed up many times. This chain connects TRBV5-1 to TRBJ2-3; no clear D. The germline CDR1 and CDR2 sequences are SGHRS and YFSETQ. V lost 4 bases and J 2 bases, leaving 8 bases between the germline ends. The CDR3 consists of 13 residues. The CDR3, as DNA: TGCGCCAGCAGCCTCGACCTCACAGATACGCAGTATTTT. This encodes CASSLDLTDTQYF.

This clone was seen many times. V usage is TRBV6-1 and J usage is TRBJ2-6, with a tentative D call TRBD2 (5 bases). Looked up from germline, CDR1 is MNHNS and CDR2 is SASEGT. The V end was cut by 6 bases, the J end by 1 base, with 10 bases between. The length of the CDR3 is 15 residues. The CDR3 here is CASRERESGANVLTF. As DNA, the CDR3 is TGTGCCAGCAGGGAGAGGGAATCTGGGGCCAACGTCCTGACTTTC.